The 5 T cell receptor beta chains listed next were all sequenced from one sample in a study of T-cell reconstitution after alpha-beta-depleted transplantation in children. The library targeted TCRbeta and was prepared with unique molecular identifiers. TCRdb ran MiXCR on the PCR reads and lists one entry per CDR3 protein. In the table there are 450,000 to 500,000 distinct CDR3 sequences, 12% of which are singletons. The sample here was PBMCs from the stem cell graft donor, taken from the stem cell graft. The receptors derive from a human donor who donated a stem cell graft to a child with combined immunodeficiency.

This chain connects TRBV21-1 to TRBJ1-2; the table's TRBD1 call for D was not verified on the DNA. TRBV21-1 represents a pseudogene. This CDR3 spans 15 amino acids. In DNA, the CDR3 is TGTGCCAGCAGCAAAGGGCAGGGGTCGAACTATGGCTACACCTTC. This sequence encodes CASSKGQGSNYGYTF.

This clonotype was seen a few times. As DNA, the CDR3 is TGTGCCAGCAGCGAAGGAGGGGGTATGAACACTGAAGCTTTCTTT. This codes for CASSEGGGMNTEAFF. The J gene is TRBJ1-1, the V gene TRBV7-2, with D possibly TRBD1 on 6 matching bases. The CDR3 is 15 residues long. V gave up 5 bases and J gave up 0 bases, with 13 bases separating them. CDR1 is SGHTA and CDR2 is FQGNSA in the germline V gene.

This clonotype appeared a few times. This chain connects TRBV24-1 to TRBJ2-5, with 7 bases that match TRBD2. CDR1 and CDR2 (germline): KGHDR, SFDVKD. The CDR3 has 17 residues. With V trimmed by 0 bases and J by 1 base, 7 bases remained unmatched. As DNA, the CDR3 is TGTGCCACCAGTGATTTGACGGGAGGCCGTTCCCAAGAGACCCAGTACTTC. Encoded protein: CATSDLTGGRSQETQYF.

This clonotype was counted between two and nine times. The gene calls are TRBV24-1 and TRBJ1-2; perhaps TRBD1 as D (5 bases). The CDR3 is 13 amino acids. V gave up 9 bases and J gave up 5 bases, with 15 bases separating them. The germline gives CDR1 KGHDR, CDR2 SFDVKD. The DNA for the CDR3 is TGTGCCACCCGAGGATCTGGGGGTTATGGCTACACCTTC. Translation: CATRGSGGYGYTF.

This clonotype occurred many times. For the CDR3, the DNA is TGTGCCATCAGTGAGTATGGGACACCAAATCAGCCCCAGCATTTT. Protein product: CAISEYGTPNQPQHF. The rearrangement joins TRBV10-3 to TRBJ1-5; D is possibly TRBD1 (6 bases). This CDR3 is built from 15 residues. Germline lookup yields CDR1 ENHRY and CDR2 SYGVKD. Between the trimmed V and J ends, which lost 1 base and 4 bases, there was a span of 11 bases.